This T cell receptor beta chain was observed in a study of T cells in Graves' hyperthyroidism and ophthalmopathy. Regarding the study as a whole: Through a model of 13 V-J features, ophthalmopathy was separated from stable hyperthyroidism. Most thyroid clonotypes expanded above 0.001 appeared in blood too.

In this sample, this clonotype turned up many times. Its antigen remains unknown. Trimming cost V 2 bases and J 8 bases; bases outside gene matches: 11. Germline assignment: CDR1 DFQATT and CDR2 SNEGSKA (reference sequence). This CDR3 has 16 amino acids. Used for diagnoses were clinical symptoms, serum thyroxine and TRAb, thyroid ultrasound and orbital computed tomography. PBMCs were sourced from less than 13 ml fresh peripheral blood. The TCR beta CDR3 regions underwent amplification using RNA transcripts as the source. Primed by the HTBI set, a first-round RT-PCR was run on the TCR CDR3. MiXCR was run by TCRdb on the multiplex PCR reads, yielding one entry per CDR3 protein. The table shows under 350,000 distinct CDR3 sequences, with 21% occurring only once.

The rearrangement uses TRBV20-1 and TRBJ2-4, with 11 bases matching TRBD2. The source is a woman aged 45-59 years with Graves' hyperthyroidism. Sequencing was performed on blood. The CDR3 DNA reads as TGCAGTGCTAGACGGGGACTAGCGGACGAGTTGGACATTCAGTACTTC. Amino acids: CSARRGLADELDIQYF.